This TCR beta chain was recovered during a study of monozygotic twins with inflammatory bowel disease. Across eight separate reactions for each sample, cDNA was made. TCRdb re-called the 5' RACE reads, yielding one record per CDR3 amino acid sequence without DNA. Its table records 330,000 or so distinct CDR3 sequences. Germline lookup yields CDR1 SGHVS and CDR2 FNYEAQ. CDR3 length: 13 residues. The chain is built from TRBV7-6 and TRBJ1-1. The sample consisted of blood. This clonotype was obtained from a human donor with ulcerative colitis or Crohn's disease, or a healthy co-twin of an affected twin (not recorded which). The chain's CDR3 is CASSRNALGEAFF.